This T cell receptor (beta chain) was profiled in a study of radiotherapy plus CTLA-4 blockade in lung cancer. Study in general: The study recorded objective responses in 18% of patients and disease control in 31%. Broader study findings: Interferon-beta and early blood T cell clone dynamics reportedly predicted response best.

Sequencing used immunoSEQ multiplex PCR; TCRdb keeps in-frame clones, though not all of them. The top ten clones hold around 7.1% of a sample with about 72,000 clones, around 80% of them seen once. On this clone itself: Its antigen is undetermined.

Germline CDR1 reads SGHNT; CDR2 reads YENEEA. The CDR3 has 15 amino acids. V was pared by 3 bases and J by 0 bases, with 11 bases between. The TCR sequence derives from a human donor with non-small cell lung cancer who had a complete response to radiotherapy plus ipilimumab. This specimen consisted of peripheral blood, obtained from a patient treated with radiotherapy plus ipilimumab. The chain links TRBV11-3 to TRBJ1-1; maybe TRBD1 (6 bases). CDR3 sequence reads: CASSFPQGMNTEAFF. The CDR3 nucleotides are TGTGCCAGCAGCTTCCCACAGGGCATGAACACTGAAGCTTTCTTT.